Below are 32 T cell receptor beta chains sequenced from a single sample in a study of T cell repertoires in cytomegalovirus infection. Their cognate antigens are unknown. One entry per CDR3 protein results from TCRdb running MiXCR on the reads. The profile shows about 900,000 distinct CDR3 sequences, roughly 30% of them singletons. The sequences come from cultured CD8+ T cells from PBMCs, collected from culture after CMV antigen stimulation. These receptors were obtained from a human donor in good health (CMV status not recorded). Some clones in this sample may be carry-over from other donors' samples.

The chain links TRBV27 to TRBJ2-2, with 7 bases lining up with TRBD2. Per germline, CDR1 MNHEY and CDR2 SMNVEV (reference sequence). V was clipped by 4 bases and J by 0 bases; unmatched bases: 8. The CDR3 sequence is 17 residues long. The CDR3 DNA sequence: TGTGCCAGCAGTTCGCGGAAAGCGGGAACGAACACCGGGGAGCTGTTTTTT. Protein: CASSSRKAGTNTGELFF.

This clonotype appeared a few times. In DNA, the CDR3 is TGCGCCAGCAGCCAAGTAAGGAGGGAGGATCAGCCCCAGCATTTT. Protein product: CASSQVRREDQPQHF. The chain has TRBV4-1 and TRBJ1-5, with no clear D. The germline V gene has CDR1 MGHRA and CDR2 YSYEKL. The CDR3 consists of 15 residues. The germline V and J ends were trimmed by 1 base and 5 bases, with 12 bases remaining between them.

This clonotype was observed a few times. The gene calls are TRBV7-6 and TRBJ2-5, with 7 nucleotides matching TRBD1. V trimming: 4 bases; J trimming: 2 bases; junction bases outside the gene matches: 7. Germline loops: CDR1 SGHVS, CDR2 FNYEAQ. The CDR3 runs 15 residues. The CDR3 bases are TGTGCCAGCAGCTCAACTCGACAGGGACAAGAGACCCAGTACTTC. This gives the protein CASSSTRQGQETQYF.

This clonotype was counted ten times or more. The chain links TRBV7-6 to TRBJ2-5; 7 bases are shared with TRBD1. Per the germline V gene, CDR1 is SGHVS and CDR2 is FNYEAQ. There are 15 residues in the CDR3. Germline trimming cut 5 bases from V and 2 bases from J; bases unmatched to any gene: 8. CDR3 coding DNA: TGTGCCAGCAGCCCGCGGACAGGAGATCAAGAGACCCAGTACTTC. Its protein product is CASSPRTGDQETQYF.

This clonotype showed up just a few times. The V gene is TRBV4-1, the J gene TRBJ1-1, with 7 bases fitting TRBD1. After removal of 2 bases from V and 4 bases from J, the junction contained 7 bases not matched to a gene. CDR1 is MGHRA, CDR2 YSYEKL, per germline. The CDR3 loop spans 15 amino acids. The CDR3 region has the DNA TGCGCCAGCAGCCAACCCCCAGGGGGAAGCACTGAAGCTTTCTTT. It is translated as CASSQPPGGSTEAFF.

This clonotype was detected only a few times. This chain connects TRBV5-4 to TRBJ2-7; 7 nucleotides agree with TRBD1. The CDR3 is made up of 13 amino acids. The ends lost 2 bases at V and 3 bases at J; junction bases unmatched: 2. CDR1 is SGHNT, CDR2 YYREEE, per germline (reference sequence). In DNA, the CDR3 is TGTGCCAGCAGCTTACAGGGGTTCTACGAGCAGTACGTC. It codes for CASSLQGFYEQYV.

Ten or more counts support this clonotype. The V gene is TRBV7-8, the J gene TRBJ2-1, with 10 bases fitting TRBD2. With V trimmed by 5 bases and J by 1 base, 5 bases remained unmatched. Germline assignment: CDR1 SGHVS and CDR2 FQNEAQ. The CDR3 length is 16 residues. DNA of the CDR3: TGTGCCAGCAGCCCCCAAGCGGGGGGGTCCTACAATGAGCAGTTCTTC. This sequence encodes CASSPQAGGSYNEQFF.

The chain is built from TRBV19 and TRBJ2-1; maybe TRBD1 (6 bases). The germline V gene has CDR1 LNHDA and CDR2 SQIVND (reference sequence). V shed 6 bases and J shed 3 bases, with 18 bases lying between them. The CDR3 is 16 amino acids. Written as DNA, the CDR3 is TGTGCCAGTAGACTGCCTTACAGGGTCCTCTACAATGAGCAGTTCTTC. This encodes CASRLPYRVLYNEQFF.

This clonotype showed up many times. The V gene is TRBV18, the J gene TRBJ1-2, with 11 bases fitting TRBD1. This CDR3 region has 14 residues. With 3 bases clipped from V and 8 bases from J, the junction kept 5 bases outside the gene matches. CDR1 and CDR2 from the germline V gene are KGHSH and LQKENI. The DNA of the CDR3 is TGTGCCAGCTCACCTTGGACAGGGGGCCTAGGCTACACCTTC. Encoded protein: CASSPWTGGLGYTF.

The rearrangement uses TRBV15 and TRBJ2-7; D is possibly TRBD1 or TRBD2 (5 bases each). V was shortened by 0 bases and J by 6 bases, with 9 bases between the two germline ends. CDR3 length: 13 amino acids. Germline V CDR1 and CDR2: LNHNV, YYDKDF (reference sequence). The CDR3 loop reads CATSRDSGTEQYV. The CDR3 bases are TGTGCCACCAGCAGAGATTCGGGGACCGAGCAGTACGTC.

V usage is TRBV27 and J usage is TRBJ1-5, with 8 bases that match TRBD1. There are 15 residues in the CDR3. The V and J ends lost 3 bases and 3 bases, in that order; junction bases with no gene match: 4. CDR1 and CDR2 (germline): MNHEY, SMNVEV (reference sequence). Written as DNA, the CDR3 is TGTGCCAGCAGTTTGACAGGGGTTCACAATCAGCCCCAGCATTTT. Translated, it gives CASSLTGVHNQPQHF.

The J gene is TRBJ1-3, the V gene TRBV6-2 or TRBV6-3, with D tentatively TRBD1 (5 bases). The CDR3 spans 14 residues. V lost 7 bases and J lost 0, with 10 bases in between. Looked up from germline, CDR1 is MNHEY and CDR2 is SVGEGT. CDR3 nucleotide sequence: TGTGCCAGCAACACAGGATCCTCTGGAAACACCATATATTTT. Translation: CASNTGSSGNTIYF.

This clonotype was counted a few times. This chain connects TRBV12-3 or TRBV12-4 to TRBJ1-2, with 9 nucleotides matching TRBD1. The CDR3 sequence is 15 residues long. J gave up 4 bases and V 5 bases, and 8 bases lay outside the gene matches. CDR3 nucleotides: TGTGCCAGCAGTCGTCCCGGGACAGGGAGCTATGGCTACACCTTC. Encoded protein: CASSRPGTGSYGYTF.

Details on this clonotype: It may be a read error: a sequence one base away is much more abundant. This chain connects TRBV10-3 to TRBJ1-1; no definite D call. This CDR3 comprises 13 residues. CDR1 is ENHRY, CDR2 SYGVKD, per germline. Deletions cut 4 bases from V and 0 bases from J, with 6 bases between. In DNA, the CDR3 is TGTGCCATCAGTGGAGGGCTGAACACTGAAGCTTTCTTT. Its translation: CAISGGLNTEAFF.

This clonotype was recorded at least ten times. The chain links TRBV7-9 to TRBJ2-6; 12 nucleotides match TRBD1. Trimming took 4 bases from V and 3 from J; bases not matched to a gene: 13. The CDR3 loop spans 20 amino acids. The germline V gene has CDR1 SEHNR and CDR2 FQNEAQ (reference sequence). The CDR3 region has the DNA TGTGCCAGCAGCTCACCTAAACCGGGACAGGGGGCTCTTGGGGCCAACGTCCTGACTTTC. Translation gives CASSSPKPGQGALGANVLTF.

The CDR3 loop is CSAGGVGPNVLTF. DNA of the CDR3: TGCAGTGCTGGTGGTGTGGGGCCCAACGTCCTGACTTTC. The chain is built from TRBV20-1 and TRBJ2-6, with D perhaps matching TRBD1 (5 bases). This CDR3 region has 13 residues. The ends were cut back, 5 bases at V and 8 bases at J, with 13 bases in the middle. Per germline, CDR1 DFQATT and CDR2 SNEGSKA (reference sequence).

This chain joins TRBV6-1 and TRBJ2-3; D is perhaps TRBD2 (5 bases). Trimming took 7 bases from V and 6 from J, leaving 14 bases between them. The CDR3 contains 13 residues. Germline-derived CDR1 and CDR2 are MNHNS and SASEGT. The CDR3 DNA reads as TGTGCCAGCATTTGGGATACGGGGGATACGCAGTATTTT. Residues: CASIWDTGDTQYF.

V usage is TRBV7-2 and J usage is TRBJ2-2; perhaps TRBD2 as D (5 bases). The CDR3 loop spans 16 amino acids. Germline assignment: CDR1 SGHTA and CDR2 FQGNSA. V was clipped by 3 bases and J by 8 bases, with 19 bases between them. CDR3 sequence: CASSFPGNRFTGELFF. In DNA form, the CDR3 reads TGTGCCAGCAGCTTCCCGGGAAATCGCTTTACTGGGGAGCTGTTTTTT.

The table lists this clonotype with a few counts. This chain uses TRBV12-5 with TRBJ2-3; TRBD2 aligns across 7 bases. The CDR3 totals 15 residues. J was trimmed by 3 bases and V by 6 bases; bases with no gene match: 9. Germline CDR1 is LGHNT and CDR2 is FRNRAP. Here the CDR3 reads CASGPPNGRTDTQYF. DNA of the CDR3: TGTGCTAGTGGCCCCCCAAACGGGAGGACAGATACGCAGTATTTT.

The table lists this clonotype with many counts. The chain recombines TRBV7-6 with TRBJ2-1; D ambiguous. Germline assignment: CDR1 SGHVS and CDR2 FNYEAQ. V lost 5 bases and J 7 bases, leaving 18 bases between the germline ends. The CDR3 is 15 amino acids. In nucleotides, the CDR3 is TGTGCCAGCAGCCACCTGGGTGGGGTTCAAAATGAGCAGTTCTTC. It encodes CASSHLGGVQNEQFF.

The gene calls are TRBV19 and TRBJ1-5, with 7 bases fitting TRBD1. The CDR3 extends over 14 amino acids. Germline trimming cut 7 bases from V and 0 bases from J; bases unmatched to any gene: 3. Germline V gene sequence: CDR1 LNHDA, CDR2 SQIVND (reference sequence). This chain's CDR3 is CASTGQPSNQPQHF. The DNA for the CDR3 is TGTGCCAGTACGGGACAGCCTAGCAATCAGCCCCAGCATTTT.

This rearrangement joins TRBV12-3 or TRBV12-4 to TRBJ2-7; a possible D gene is TRBD1 (7 bases). This CDR3 comprises 13 residues. The CDR3 bases are TGTGCTAGCGGTTCTGACAGGGTTTCCGAGCAGTACTTC. This translates into CASGSDRVSEQYF.

This rearrangement joins TRBV7-9 to TRBJ2-2; TRBD2 matches 10 bases. The CDR3 is 18 amino acids. V dropped 4 bases and J dropped 0; count of bases not matched to a gene: 8. Germline V CDR1 and CDR2: SEHNR, FQNEAQ (reference sequence). This CDR3 is CASSSTGSGGSNTGELFF. For the CDR3, the DNA is TGTGCCAGCAGCTCTACGGGTAGCGGGGGGTCGAACACCGGGGAGCTGTTTTTT. Drawing the rest from reference TRBV7-9 and TRBJ2-2, the complete variable domain is DTGVSQNPRHKITKRGQNVTFRCDPISEHNRLYWYRQTLGQGPEFLTYFQNEAQLEKSRLLSDRFSAERPKGSFSTLEIQRTEQGDSAMYLCASSSTGSGGSNTGELFFGEGSRLTVL.

V is TRBV10-3 and J is TRBJ2-7; the match to TRBD1 covers 12 bases. CDR1 and CDR2 from the germline V gene are ENHRY and SYGVKD. Germline trimming cut 6 bases from V and 0 bases from J; bases unmatched to any gene: 12. The CDR3 is 18 amino acids. The CDR3 bases are TGTGCCATCAGCGGGACAGGGGGCCACCTAAGTCCCTCCTACGAGCAGTACGTC. Its translation is CAISGTGGHLSPSYEQYV.

The chain links TRBV15 to TRBJ2-7, with unresolved D. Trimming took 0 bases from V and 1 from J, leaving 13 bases between them. This CDR3 region has 16 residues. From germline, CDR1 is LNHNV and CDR2 YYDKDF (reference sequence). The CDR3 DNA reads as TGTGCCACCAGCAGAGAACCGACGGGTAGGTCCTACGAGCAGTACGTC. Its translation is CATSREPTGRSYEQYV.

This clonotype was found many times. V usage is TRBV7-2 and J usage is TRBJ2-1; tentatively, D is TRBD1 (6 bases). Trimming pared 0 bases from V and 0 bases from J, leaving 18 bases between. Germline V gene lookup returns CDR1 SGHTA and CDR2 FQGNSA. The CDR3 runs to 19 residues. CDR3 in amino acids: CASSLALRFTGSSYNEQFF. For the CDR3, the DNA is TGTGCCAGCAGCTTAGCGCTTCGGTTTACAGGGAGCTCCTACAATGAGCAGTTCTTC.

V and J are TRBV4-3 and TRBJ1-2; 7 bases map to TRBD1. The CDR3 is made up of 14 amino acids. Per the germline V gene, CDR1 is LGHNA and CDR2 is YSLEER. The V segment lost 7 bases and the J segment 0 bases; nucleotides outside the gene matches: 5. Here the CDR3 reads CASTRQGSNYGYTF. In DNA form, the CDR3 reads TGCGCCAGCACCAGACAGGGATCTAACTATGGCTACACCTTC.

The gene calls are TRBV6-1 and TRBJ2-2, with 7 bases aligning to TRBD1. Unmatched junction bases numbered 9, after V lost 4 bases and J lost 7 bases. The CDR3 runs to 15 residues. Germline V lookup: CDR1 MNHNS, CDR2 SASEGT. CDR3: CASSANRGLGGELFF. CDR3 bases: TGTGCCAGCAGTGCAAACAGGGGTCTGGGCGGGGAGCTGTTTTTT.

The chain employs TRBV7-9 and TRBJ2-3, with D possibly TRBD1 on 6 matching bases. The CDR3 is made up of 15 amino acids. Germline lookup yields CDR1 SEHNR and CDR2 FQNEAQ (reference sequence). V lost 5 bases, J lost 8 bases, and 20 bases lay in between. CDR3 region: CASSNLDSSQGTQYF. CDR3 DNA: TGTGCCAGCAGCAACTTGGACAGCTCCCAGGGTACGCAGTATTTT.

Many counts were recorded for this clonotype. V gene TRBV7-6 combines with J gene TRBJ2-1, with D possibly being TRBD2 (6 bases). CDR1 and CDR2 (germline): SGHVS, FNYEAQ. The CDR3 sequence is 15 residues long. Trimming pared 7 bases from V and 0 bases from J, leaving 13 bases between. This CDR3 reads CASTYTGDSYNEQFF. The CDR3, as DNA: TGTGCCAGCACCTACACGGGGGACTCCTACAATGAGCAGTTCTTC.

The rearrangement uses TRBV7-9 and TRBJ1-1, with a possible D match to TRBD1 (5 bases). Germline loops: CDR1 SEHNR, CDR2 FQNEAQ (reference sequence). V lost 0 bases to trimming and J lost 4 bases, with 12 bases between them. The CDR3 extends over 15 amino acids. This CDR3 reads CASSLALGVTTEAFF. The CDR3 DNA follows: TGTGCCAGCAGCTTAGCGCTGGGGGTTACCACTGAAGCTTTCTTT. The variable domain in full, with the rest retrieved from reference TRBV7-9 and TRBJ1-1, is DTGVSQNPRHKITKRGQNVTFRCDPISEHNRLYWYRQTLGQGPEFLTYFQNEAQLEKSRLLSDRFSAERPKGSFSTLEIQRTEQGDSAMYLCASSLALGVTTEAFFGQGTRLTVV.

The genes are TRBV6-2 or TRBV6-3 and TRBJ1-5; D is unresolved. Trimming stripped 5 bases from V and 3 bases from J, with 17 bases between. This CDR3 is built from 16 residues. Germline assignment: CDR1 MNHEY and CDR2 SVGEGT. CDR3: CASSPYPSRVNQPQHF. Here the CDR3 DNA reads TGTGCCAGCAGTCCCTACCCCTCAAGAGTCAATCAGCCCCAGCATTTT.